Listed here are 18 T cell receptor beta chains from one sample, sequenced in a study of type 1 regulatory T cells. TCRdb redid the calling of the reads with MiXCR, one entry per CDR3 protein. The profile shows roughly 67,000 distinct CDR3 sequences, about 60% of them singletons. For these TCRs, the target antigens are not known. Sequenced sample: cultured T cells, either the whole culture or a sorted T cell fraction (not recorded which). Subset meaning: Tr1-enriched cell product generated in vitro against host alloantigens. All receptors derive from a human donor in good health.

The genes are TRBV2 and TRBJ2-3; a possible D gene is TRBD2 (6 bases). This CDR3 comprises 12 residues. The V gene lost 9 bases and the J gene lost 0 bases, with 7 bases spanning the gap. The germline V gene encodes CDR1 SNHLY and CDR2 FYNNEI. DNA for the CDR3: TGTGCCAGTAGCGGCAGCACAGATACGCAGTATTTT. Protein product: CASSGSTDTQYF. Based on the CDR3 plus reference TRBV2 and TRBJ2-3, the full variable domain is EPEVTQTPSHQVTQMGQEVILRCVPISNHLYFYWYRQILGQKVEFLVSFYNNEISEKSEIFDDQFSVERPDGSNFTLKIRSTKLEDSAMYFCASSGSTDTQYFGPGTRLTVL.

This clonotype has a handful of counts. This CDR3 reads CASIGRRGNTEAFF. The CDR3 DNA follows: TGTGCCAGCATCGGACGGAGGGGGAACACTGAAGCTTTCTTT. The rearrangement joins TRBV7-8 to TRBJ1-1; D possibly corresponds to TRBD1 (5 bases). Germline V gene sequence: CDR1 SGHVS, CDR2 FQNEAQ. This CDR3 is 14 amino acids long. The V end was cut by 7 bases, the J end by 1 base, with 13 bases between.

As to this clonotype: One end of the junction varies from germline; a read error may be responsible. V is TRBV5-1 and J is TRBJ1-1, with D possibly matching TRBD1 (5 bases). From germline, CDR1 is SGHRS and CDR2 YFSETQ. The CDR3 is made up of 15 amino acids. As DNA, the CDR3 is TGCGCTAGCAGCTCCCTGGGAACAGGGAACACTGAAGCTTTCTTT. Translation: CASSSLGTGNTEAFF.

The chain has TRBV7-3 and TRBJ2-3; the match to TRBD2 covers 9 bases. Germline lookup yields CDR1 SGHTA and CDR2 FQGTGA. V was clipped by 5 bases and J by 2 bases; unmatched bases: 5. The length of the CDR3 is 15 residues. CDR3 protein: CASSLLAGITDTQYF. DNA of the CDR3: TGTGCCAGCAGCCTACTAGCGGGTATCACAGATACGCAGTATTTT. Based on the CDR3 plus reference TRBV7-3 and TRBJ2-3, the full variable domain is GAGVSQTPSNKVTEKGKYVELRCDPISGHTALYWYRQSLGQGPEFLIYFQGTGAADDSGLPNDRFFAVRPEGSVSTLKIQRTERGDSAVYLCASSLLAGITDTQYFGPGTRLTVL.

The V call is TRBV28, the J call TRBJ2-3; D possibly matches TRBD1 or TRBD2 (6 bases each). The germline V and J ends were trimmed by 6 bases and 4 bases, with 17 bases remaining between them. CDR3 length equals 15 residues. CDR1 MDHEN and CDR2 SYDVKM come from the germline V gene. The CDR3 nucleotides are TGTGCCAGCAGCACCGAGGGGGGTCAGGCAGATACGCAGTATTTT. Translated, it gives CASSTEGGQADTQYF.

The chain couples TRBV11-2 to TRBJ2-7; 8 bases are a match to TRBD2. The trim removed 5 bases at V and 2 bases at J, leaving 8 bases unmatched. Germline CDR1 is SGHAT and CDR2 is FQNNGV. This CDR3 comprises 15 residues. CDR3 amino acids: CASSRIAGGAYEQYF. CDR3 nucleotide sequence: TGTGCCAGCAGCCGGATCGCGGGGGGCGCCTACGAGCAGTACTTC.

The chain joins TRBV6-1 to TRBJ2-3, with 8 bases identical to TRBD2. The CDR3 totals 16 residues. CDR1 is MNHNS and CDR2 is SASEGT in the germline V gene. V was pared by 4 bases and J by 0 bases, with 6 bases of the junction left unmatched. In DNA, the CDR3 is TGTGCCAGCAGTGGACCCATAGCGGGAAGCACAGATACGCAGTATTTT. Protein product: CASSGPIAGSTDTQYF.

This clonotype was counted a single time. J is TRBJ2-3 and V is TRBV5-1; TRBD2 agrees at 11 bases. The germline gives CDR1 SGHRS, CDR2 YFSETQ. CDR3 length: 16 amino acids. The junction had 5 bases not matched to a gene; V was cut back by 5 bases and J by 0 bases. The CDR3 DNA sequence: TGCGCCAGCAGGCTAGCGGGAGGCCCTAGCACAGATACGCAGTATTTT. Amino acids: CASRLAGGPSTDTQYF. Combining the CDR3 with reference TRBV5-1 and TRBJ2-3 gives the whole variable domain KAGVTQTPRYLIKTRGQQVTLSCSPISGHRSVSWYQQTPGQGLQFLFEYFSETQRNKGNFPGRFSGRQFSNSRSEMNVSTLELGDSALYLCASRLAGGPSTDTQYFGPGTRLTVL.

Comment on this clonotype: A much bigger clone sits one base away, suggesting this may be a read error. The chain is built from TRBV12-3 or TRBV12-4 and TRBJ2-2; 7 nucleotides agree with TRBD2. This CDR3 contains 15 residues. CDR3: CASSNGGLAAGGLFF. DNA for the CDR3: TGTGCCAGCAGTAACGGAGGGCTAGCGGCCGGGGGGCTGTTTTTT.

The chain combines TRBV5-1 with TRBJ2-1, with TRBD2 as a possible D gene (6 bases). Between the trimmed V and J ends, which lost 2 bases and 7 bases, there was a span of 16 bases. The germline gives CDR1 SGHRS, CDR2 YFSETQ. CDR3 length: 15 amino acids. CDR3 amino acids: CASSFTAGWGNEQFF. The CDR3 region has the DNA TGCGCCAGCAGCTTTACAGCGGGCTGGGGGAATGAGCAGTTCTTC.

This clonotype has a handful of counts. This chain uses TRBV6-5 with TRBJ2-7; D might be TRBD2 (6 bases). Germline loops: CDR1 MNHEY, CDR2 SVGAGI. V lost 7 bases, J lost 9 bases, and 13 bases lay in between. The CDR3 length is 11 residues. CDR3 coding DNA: TGTGCCAGCAACGGGGGTAAAGCGCAGTACTTC. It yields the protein CASNGGKAQYF.

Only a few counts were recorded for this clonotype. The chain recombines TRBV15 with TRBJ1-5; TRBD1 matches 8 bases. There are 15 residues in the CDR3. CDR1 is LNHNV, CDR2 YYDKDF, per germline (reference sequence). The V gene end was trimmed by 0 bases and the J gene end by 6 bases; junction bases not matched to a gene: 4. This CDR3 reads CATSRDGTGRQPQHF. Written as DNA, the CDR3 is TGTGCCACCAGCAGAGATGGGACAGGCCGTCAGCCCCAGCATTTT.

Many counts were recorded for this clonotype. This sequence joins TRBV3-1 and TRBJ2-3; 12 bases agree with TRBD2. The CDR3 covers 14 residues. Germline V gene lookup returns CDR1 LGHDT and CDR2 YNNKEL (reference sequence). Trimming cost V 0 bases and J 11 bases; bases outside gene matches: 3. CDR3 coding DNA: TGTGCCAGCAGCCAAGAAGCTAGCGGGAGGGAGCAGTATTTT. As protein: CASSQEASGREQYF.

The chain's CDR3 is CASKSSSLTPPDEQFF. The CDR3 nucleotides are TGTGCCAGCAAGTCTTCTAGCCTCACCCCCCCGGATGAGCAGTTCTTC. The gene calls are TRBV6-1 and TRBJ2-1; D perhaps matches TRBD2 (5 bases). The V gene lost 7 bases and the J gene lost 8 bases, with 24 bases spanning the gap. There are 16 residues in the CDR3. Looked up from germline, CDR1 is MNHNS and CDR2 is SASEGT.

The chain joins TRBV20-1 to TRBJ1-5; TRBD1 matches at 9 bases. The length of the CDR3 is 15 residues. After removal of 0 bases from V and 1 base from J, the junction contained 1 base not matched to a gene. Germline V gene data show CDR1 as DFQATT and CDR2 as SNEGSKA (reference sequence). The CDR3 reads CSAREGQGSNQPQHF. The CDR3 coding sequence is TGCAGTGCTAGAGAGGGACAGGGAAGCAATCAGCCCCAGCATTTT.

This chain's CDR3 is CASSPTGLATSYEQYF. The DNA of the CDR3 is TGTGCCAGCTCACCAACGGGACTCGCAACCTCCTACGAGCAGTACTTC. This sequence joins TRBV18 and TRBJ2-7; maybe TRBD2 (6 bases). V was cut by 2 bases and J by 0 bases, with 14 bases left in between. CDR3 length equals 16 residues. Germline lookup yields CDR1 KGHSH and CDR2 LQKENI.

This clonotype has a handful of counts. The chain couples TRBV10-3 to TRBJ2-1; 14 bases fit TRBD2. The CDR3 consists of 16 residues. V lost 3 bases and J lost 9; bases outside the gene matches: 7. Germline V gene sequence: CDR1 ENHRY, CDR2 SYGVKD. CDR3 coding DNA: TGTGCCATCAGTGACAGGACTAGCGGGAGGTTGGGTGAGCAGTTCTTC. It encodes CAISDRTSGRLGEQFF.

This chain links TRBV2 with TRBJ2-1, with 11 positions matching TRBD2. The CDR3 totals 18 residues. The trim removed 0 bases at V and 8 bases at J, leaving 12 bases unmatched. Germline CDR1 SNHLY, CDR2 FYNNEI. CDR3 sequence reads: CASSEALTSGSLGDEQFF. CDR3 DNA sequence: TGTGCCAGCAGTGAAGCGCTTACTAGCGGGAGTTTAGGCGATGAGCAGTTCTTC. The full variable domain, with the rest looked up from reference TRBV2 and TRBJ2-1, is EPEVTQTPSHQVTQMGQEVILRCVPISNHLYFYWYRQILGQKVEFLVSFYNNEISEKSEIFDDQFSVERPDGSNFTLKIRSTKLEDSAMYFCASSEALTSGSLGDEQFFGPGTRLTVL.